A selection of T cell receptor beta chains follows, all from one sample in a study of blood T cell repertoires in COVID-19. TCRdb's copy holds only in-frame clones and misses some; the assay was immunoSEQ multiplex PCR. The sample yields 90,000 to 150,000 clones, over 75% seen once. The sample was peripheral blood. Receptors originate from a man aged 50 to 59 with acute or convalescent COVID-19. The CDR3 runs from the conserved cysteine through the conserved F or W. The D gene is left open where the match is weak. Clone size is stated in some rows and not others, as once, few, many or a class when expanded.

TRBJ1-6	NA	NA	TRBV30	TGTGCCTGGAGTGGTACAGTAGGTTCACCCCTCCACTTT	CAWSGTVGSPLHF
TRBJ2-7	NA	TRBD1	TRBV5-1	TGCGCCAGCCGGGACATGGGACAGGGATTCTACGAGCAGTACTTC	CASRDMGQGFYEQYF
TRBJ2-2	NA	TRBD2	TRBV10-3	TGTGCCATCAGTGTTATGGGGGGGAAGAACACCGGGGAGCTGTTTTTT	CAISVMGGKNTGELFF
TRBJ1-4	once	NA	TRBV3-1/TRBV3-2	TGTGCCAGCAGCCAGGGGGCGATTAATGAAAAACTGTTTTTT	CASSQGAINEKLFF
TRBJ2-7	NA	NA	TRBV10-2	TGCGCCAGCAGTGAGTCAGGGTCAGGGTTGTTATACGAGCAGTACTTC	CASSESGSGLLYEQYF
TRBJ2-5	NA	NA	TRBV11-2	TGTGCCAGCAGCCCCAGTGAGGGCGGAAAGACCCAGTACTTC	CASSPSEGGKTQYF
TRBJ2-7	NA	NA	TRBV6-4	TGTGCCAGCACTACGGGGGAGCGTCCGAACCGGCCCCATTACGAGCAGTACTTC	CASTTGERPNRPHYEQYF
TRBJ2-1	NA	NA	TRBV11-2	TGTGCCAGCAGCTCCGCGGGGACCCTAAACAATGAGCAGTTCTTC	CASSSAGTLNNEQFF
TRBJ2-5	NA	TRBD1	TRBV10-1	TGCGCCAGCAGTGTCGGGACAGAAGAGACCCAGTACTTC	CASSVGTEETQYF
TRBJ1-1	once	NA	TRBV6-5	TGTGCCAGCAGTTTGCAGGCCGCCAACACTGAAGCTTTCTTT	CASSLQAANTEAFF
TRBJ1-4	NA	NA	TRBV2	TGTGCCAGCTGTCGGGTTTTGACTAATGAAAAACTGTTTTTT	CASCRVLTNEKLFF
TRBJ1-2	NA	NA	TRBV7-2	TGTGCCAGCAGCTCATCGACAGTTAACTATGGCTACACCTTC	CASSSSTVNYGYTF
TRBJ1-2	NA	NA	TRBV21-1	TGTGCCAGCAGCCTATTCTATGGCTACACCTTC	CASSLFYGYTF
TRBJ2-3	NA	TRBD2	TRBV2	TGTGCCAGCAGGGGCCGGGGACTAGCGGGATTAAATACGCAGTATTTT	CASRGRGLAGLNTQYF
TRBJ2-5	once	NA	TRBV27	TGTGCCAGCAGCGATTCAGGGGCAGAAGAGACCCAGTACTTC	CASSDSGAEETQYF
TRBJ2-4	NA	NA	TRBV6-2/TRBV6-3	TGTGCCAGCAGCAGGGGTTCAGCCAAAAACATTCAGTACTTC	CASSRGSAKNIQYF
TRBJ1-3	NA	NA	TRBV28	TGTGCCAGCAGTTTCGTGGGGGCTCAGAGTGGAAACACCATATATTTT	CASSFVGAQSGNTIYF
TRBJ1-5	NA	NA	TRBV10-3	TGTGCCGCCGCGGTAGGTAGCAATCAGCCCCAGCATTTT	CAAAVGSNQPQHF
TRBJ2-7	NA	NA	TRBV10-1	TGCGCCAGCAGTGAGTCGATTGGGGGCAACGAGCAGTACTTC	CASSESIGGNEQYF
TRBJ2-1	NA	TRBD1	TRBV5-4	TGTGCCAGCAGCTTGGTTAGGGGCCAGGGGGCAGGTGATGAGCAGTTCTTC	CASSLVRGQGAGDEQFF
TRBJ2-2	NA	TRBD2	TRBV7-9	TGTGCCAGCAGCATTCTAGCGGGAGGGCCCGGGGAGCTGTTTTTT	CASSILAGGPGELFF
TRBJ1-4	NA	NA	TRBV2	TGTGCCAGCAGTGAAGCCGGGCCAGCGGGGTTTTTT	CASSEAGPAGFF
TRBJ2-2	few	TRBD1	TRBV28	TGTGCCAGCAGTAAGGGACAGGGGGCGACCGGGGAGCTGTTTTTT	CASSKGQGATGELFF
TRBJ1-4	NA	NA	TRBV10-1	TGCGCCAGCAGCTACTGCTACAGGGTAACTAATGAAAAACTGTTTTTT	CASSYCYRVTNEKLFF
TRBJ1-4	NA	NA	TRBV11-2	TGTGCCAGCACCCCCCCGGGGGATGAAAAACTGTTTTTT	CASTPPGDEKLFF
TRBJ1-1	once	TRBD1	TRBV19	TGTGCCAGTAGTCTGGACAGGCGAACTGAAGCTTTCTTT	CASSLDRRTEAFF
TRBJ1-5	NA	NA	TRBV6-1	TGTGCCAGCAGTGAATATGGGGGCCATAGCAATCAGCCCCAGCATTTT	CASSEYGGHSNQPQHF
TRBJ2-7	NA	TRBD2	TRBV19	TGTGCCAGTAGTGGGGAGCGGGAGTCTGGCGAGCAGTACTTC	CASSGERESGEQYF
TRBJ2-7	NA	NA	TRBV10-3	TGTGCCATCAGTGGAGAATACGAGCAGTACTTC	CAISGEYEQYF
TRBJ2-5	NA	TRBD2	TRBV10-1	TGCGCCAGCAGTGTAGCGGGGTTCCAAGAGACCCAGTACTTC	CASSVAGFQETQYF
TRBJ2-5	NA	TRBD2	TRBV27	TGTGCCAGCAGTCCCGGGGTAGCGGGGGTCCAAGAGACCCAGTACTTC	CASSPGVAGVQETQYF
TRBJ1-2	NA	NA	TRBV7-6	TGTGCCAGCAGCACGATCCCGGACATACAAGGTCGAGGCTACACCTTC	CASSTIPDIQGRGYTF
TRBJ2-1	NA	TRBD2	TRBV5-4	TGTGCCAGCAGCCGGCGGTGGACTAGCTTGGCCAATGAGCAGTTCTTC	CASSRRWTSLANEQFF
TRBJ2-2	NA	TRBD2	TRBV5-1	TGCGCCAGCAGCACTTCTAGCGGCGGCGGGGAGCTGTTTTTT	CASSTSSGGGELFF
TRBJ2-3	NA	NA	TRBV6-5	TGTGCCAGCAGTTACAACAGAGGCACAGATACGCAGTATTTT	CASSYNRGTDTQYF
TRBJ1-2	NA	NA	TRBV21-1	TGTGCCAGCAGCAAGGGACTGAGTACAGAGGGCTACACCTTC	CASSKGLSTEGYTF
TRBJ2-7	NA	TRBD2	TRBV3-1/TRBV3-2	TGTGCCAGCAGCCAAAAGATAGGGACTAGCGGGGCAGACGAGCAGTACTTC	CASSQKIGTSGADEQYF
TRBJ2-7	NA	TRBD2	TRBV19	TGTGCCAGTAGCATCGGGACTAGCGGGATCTACGAGCAGTACTTC	CASSIGTSGIYEQYF
TRBJ1-3	NA	NA	TRBV9	TGTGCCAGCAGCGCTAGCCTAGGGACATCTGGAAACACCATATATTTT	CASSASLGTSGNTIYF
TRBJ1-1	NA	NA	TRBV10-3	TGTGCCATCGGACTGCCGAACACTGAAGCTTTCTTT	CAIGLPNTEAFF
TRBJ1-6	NA	NA	TRBV7-6	TGTGCCAGCAGCTTAACTCCGAAAGGGGGTCGGAATTCACCCCTCCACTTT	CASSLTPKGGRNSPLHF
TRBJ2-4	once	TRBD1	TRBV15	TGTGCCACCAGCAGCAGACAGGGGCTACCCTCTATAGCCAAAAACATTCAGTACTTC	CATSSRQGLPSIAKNIQYF
TRBJ2-3	NA	TRBD1	TRBV6-6	TGTGCCAGCAGTTCGGACAGGGTTAGTTATACGCAGTATTTT	CASSSDRVSYTQYF
TRBJ2-1	NA	TRBD1	TRBV28	TGTGCCAGCAGCCACCCAGGGGGCCCCTGGGACAATGAGCAGTTCTTC	CASSHPGGPWDNEQFF
TRBJ1-2	once	NA	TRBV15	TGTGCCACCAGCAACAGGGTCAGCGGCCCCTATGGCTACACCTTC	CATSNRVSGPYGYTF
TRBJ1-1	NA	NA	TRBV7-8	TGTGCCAGCAGCCCAGAACGCGGTCGGGAGAACACTGAAGCTTTCTTT	CASSPERGRENTEAFF
TRBJ2-7	NA	NA	TRBV11-2	TGTGCCAGCAGCTGGGAGGCTTACTACGAGCAGTACTTC	CASSWEAYYEQYF
TRBJ1-5	NA	TRBD1	TRBV28	TGTGCCAGCAGAAGCCCCGGACAGGCAGGGAATCAGCCCCAGCATTTT	CASRSPGQAGNQPQHF
TRBJ2-2	NA	NA	TRBV24-1	TGTGCCACCAGGGGACAGAACACCGGGGAGCTGTTTTTT	CATRGQNTGELFF
TRBJ2-4	NA	NA	TRBV5-4	TGTGCCAGCAGCCTCAGGGGCGGGAGCAACATTCAGTACTTC	CASSLRGGSNIQYF
TRBJ2-5	NA	NA	TRBV3-1/TRBV3-2	TGTGCCAGCAGCCACGTCGCGGAGACCCAGTACTTC	CASSHVAETQYF
TRBJ2-6	NA	NA	TRBV9	TGTGCCAGCAGTCTTGCCGGGACTCAGACTGGGGCCAACGTCCTGACTTTC	CASSLAGTQTGANVLTF
TRBJ1-4	NA	NA	TRBV19	TGTGCCAGTACGGCGGAGGCGGGTGAAAAACTGTTTTTT	CASTAEAGEKLFF
TRBJ1-1	NA	NA	TRBV4-1	TGCGCCAGCAGCCAAGACGCCAGGGTGAACACTGAAGCTTTCTTT	CASSQDARVNTEAFF
TRBJ2-5	NA	TRBD2	TRBV19	TGTGCCAGTAGTATAGGCGGGGGACAAGAGACCCAGTACTTC	CASSIGGGQETQYF